The rows below give T cell receptor beta chains drawn from one sample of a study of monozygotic twins with inflammatory bowel disease. With the 5' RACE reads reprocessed, TCRdb shows one record per CDR3 protein and no DNA. The sample holds about 160,000 distinct CDR3 sequences. The sample was blood. These receptors came from a human donor with ulcerative colitis or Crohn's disease, or a healthy co-twin of an affected twin (not recorded which). Both conserved end residues are part of each CDR3.

TRBJ2-2 TRBV14 15 CASSLRSLNTGELFF
TRBJ1-2 TRBV28 14 CASRTRVSNYGYTF
TRBJ2-4 TRBV29-1 15 CSVTPGVIAKNIQYF
TRBJ1-4 TRBV7-9 14 CASSSRDRDEKLFF
TRBJ2-3 TRBV21-1 16 CASNQGGYDGTDTQYF
TRBJ2-1 TRBV5-4 18 CASRRDRVRESSYNEQFF
TRBJ2-7 TRBV3-1 17 CASSPSTSGYYTYEQYF
TRBJ2-5 TRBV29-1 13 CSVEERIKETQYF
TRBJ1-5 TRBV6-5 17 CASSYNAGGGGNQPQHF
TRBJ2-3 TRBV5-1 14 CASILDPSTDTQYF
TRBJ2-3 TRBV20-1 15 CSATSRRTSTDTQYF
TRBJ2-7 TRBV29-1 16 CSVEVVTVPRSYEQYF
TRBJ1-3 TRBV5-1 14 CASSLDGSGNTIYF
TRBJ1-2 TRBV24-1 15 CATSDSQGRLDGYTF
TRBJ2-2 TRBV5-5 17 CASSSGLAEANTGELFF
TRBJ1-5 TRBV7-2 13 CASSWRIGQPQHF
TRBJ2-7 TRBV5-4 15 CASSLASGRAYEQYF
TRBJ1-6 TRBV15 18 CATSRSPVRSSYNSPLHF
TRBJ2-2 TRBV7-3 16 CASSSSGTVNTGELFF
TRBJ2-6 TRBV12-3/TRBV12-4 15 CASSHRVPGANVLTF
TRBJ2-2 TRBV5-1 16 CASSLVPGGNTGELFF
TRBJ2-5 TRBV7-9 14 CASSFKGQGETQYF
TRBJ1-6 TRBV7-9 14 CASSTRGANSPLHF
TRBJ2-2 TRBV10-3 17 CAISESAGEGNTGELFF
TRBJ2-7 TRBV29-1 13 CSVGGGVSYEQYF
TRBJ2-3 TRBV9 12 CASSVEEGTQYF
TRBJ1-5 TRBV2 15 CASSGTEFSNQPQHF
TRBJ1-5 TRBV7-2 15 CASSRGQGENQPQHF
TRBJ1-1 TRBV19 14 CASSNGGRNTEAFF
TRBJ1-1 TRBV2 14 CASSEDRDGTEAFF
TRBJ1-2 TRBV20-1 13 CSAPERESYGYTF
TRBJ2-1 TRBV3-1 12 CASSQELNEQFF
TRBJ1-6 TRBV4-1 18 CASSQDPHTSSYNSPLHF
TRBJ2-1 TRBV7-2 17 CASSLNGQLSSYNEQFF
TRBJ2-5 TRBV19 14 CASSGSAGGETQYF
TRBJ2-4 TRBV15 18 CATSRDLLKLFAKNIQYF
TRBJ1-5 TRBV20-1 13 CSAYKTPHQPQHF